A single sample gave rise to the 10 T cell receptor beta chains below, sequenced in a study of blood T cells in healthy people across ages. A sample-barcoded 5' primer and a J-beta primer mix were used in a second PCR of roughly 7 to 12 cycles. TCRdb fed the 5' RACE reads into MiXCR, producing one record per CDR3 protein. The table includes 1.2 million to 1.5 million distinct CDR3 sequences, around 42% detected once. Material: blood. The receptors come from a woman aged 18 to 35 in good health.

This clonotype appeared a single time. CDR3 residues: CAINTASGSLYNEQYF. CDR3 in DNA: TGTGCCATCAATACGGCGAGCGGGAGTCTTTACAATGAGCAGTACTTC. The J gene is TRBJ2-5, the V gene TRBV10-3; 8 nucleotides agree with TRBD2. Trimming took 7 bases from V and 11 from J; bases not matched to a gene: 21. Germline V CDR1 and CDR2: ENHRY, SYGVKD. This CDR3 contains 16 residues.

Only a few counts were recorded for this clonotype. The chain links TRBV6-1 to TRBJ1-5; D not resolved. This CDR3 spans 13 amino acids. Germline V gives CDR1 MNHNS, CDR2 SASEGT. Trimming pared 1 base from V and 6 bases from J, leaving 7 bases between. CDR3 nucleotide sequence: TGTGCCAGCAGTGAAGTGGTCAGTCAGCCCCAGCATTTT. It translates to CASSEVVSQPQHF.

This sequence joins TRBV28 and TRBJ1-1, with 8 bases aligning to TRBD1. CDR1 and CDR2 (germline): MDHEN, SYDVKM. CDR3 length: 15 amino acids. J gave up 4 bases and V 8 bases, and 12 bases lay outside the gene matches. The DNA for the CDR3 is TGTGCCAGCGCAGAGTCGGACAGGGCTATCACTGAAGCTTTCTTT. This codes for CASAESDRAITEAFF.

The rearrangement links TRBV14 to TRBJ2-1; the D gene is possibly TRBD1 (5 bases). The assigned J gene may be wrong: the sequence end matches TRBJ2-7 better. Per germline, CDR1 SGHDN and CDR2 FVKESK. The CDR3 has 13 amino acids. CDR3 loop: CASSRYQGNEQYF. For the CDR3, the DNA is TGTGCCAGCAGCAGATATCAGGGTAATGAGCAGTACTTC.

This chain joins TRBV7-2 and TRBJ1-2; D remains ambiguous. With 8 bases removed from V and 7 bases from J, the gap between germline ends came to 8 bases. The germline gives CDR1 SGHTA, CDR2 FQGNSA. CDR3 size: 10 residues. The CDR3 region has the DNA TGTGCCAGCTGGACCAGTGGCTACACCTTC. Protein product: CASWTSGYTF. Supplemented by reference TRBV7-2 and TRBJ1-2, the full variable domain reads GAGVSQSPSNKVTEKGKDVELRCDPISGHTALYWYRQSLGQGLEFLIYFQGNSAPDKSGLPSDRFSAERTGGSVSTLTIQRTQQEDSAVYLCASWTSGYTFGSGTRLTVV.

The chain uses TRBV20-1 and TRBJ2-7, with D maybe TRBD1 (6 bases). Germline assignment: CDR1 DFQATT and CDR2 SNEGSKA (reference sequence). This CDR3 comprises 13 residues. The V end was cut by 6 bases, the J end by 3 bases, with 15 bases between. DNA for the CDR3: TGCAGTGCCCAAGGACAGTTGTACTACGAGCAGTACTTC. It specifies CSAQGQLYYEQYF.

On this clonotype: At one end the junction does not follow the germline gene, possibly because of a read error. The rearrangement joins TRBV7-7 to TRBJ2-3; D possibly corresponds to TRBD2 (5 bases). Germline CDR1 is SSHAT and CDR2 is FNYEAQ (reference sequence). The length of the CDR3 is 13 residues. CDR3 in DNA: TGTGCTAGCAGCCTCGGGATCGATGATACGCAGTATTTT. Translated: CASSLGIDDTQYF. The whole variable domain, remainder taken from reference TRBV7-7 and TRBJ2-3, is GAGVSQSPRYKVTKRGQDVTLRCDPISSHATLYWYQQALGQGPEFLTYFNYEAQPDKSGLPSDRFSAERPEGSISTLTIQRTEQRDSAMYRCASSLGIDDTQYFGPGTRLTVL.

This clonotype has just a few counts. CDR3 sequence reads: CASSQRTGTLAKNIQYF. The CDR3 DNA follows: TGTGCCAGCAGTCAGCGGACAGGGACCCTAGCCAAAAACATTCAGTACTTC. The chain has TRBV6-1 and TRBJ2-4; 8 positions match TRBD1. Trimming removed 5 bases from V and 0 bases from J; junction bases left unmatched: 9. The CDR3 has 17 residues. Per the germline V gene, CDR1 is MNHNS and CDR2 is SASEGT.

This sequence joins TRBV2 and TRBJ2-1, with D unclear. The CDR3 is 14 residues long. Looked up from germline, CDR1 is SNHLY and CDR2 is FYNNEI. Trimming cost V 7 bases and J 3 bases, with 13 bases left between them. For the CDR3, the DNA is TGTGCCAGCAAGTATGGGCCTCTCTACAATGAGCAGTTCTTC. Translated: CASKYGPLYNEQFF.

This clonotype was recorded a few times. This chain joins TRBV4-2 and TRBJ2-3; 8 nucleotides align to TRBD2. There are 18 residues in the CDR3. V lost 3 bases to trimming and J lost 4 bases; unmatched junction nucleotides: 15. The germline gives CDR1 LGHNA, CDR2 YNFKEQ. The CDR3 nucleotides read TGTGCCAGCAGCCATACCGGATTAGCGGGAATTCCACCAGATACGCAGTATTTT. It translates to CASSHTGLAGIPPDTQYF.